This TCR beta chain is drawn from a study of post-analysis software for immune sequencing data. Study background: In terms of disease course, relapsing-remitting, secondary progressive and progressive-relapsing multiple sclerosis were included. Study conclusions and caveats: When patients were compared with controls, about five TRBV segments were more frequent, TRBV5-6, TRBV5-1 and TRBV20-1 among them. The F measure placed samples prepared in the same batch into strongly shared clusters. Among multiple sclerosis patients, normalized Chao1 diversity was significantly below that of controls.

Details on this clonotype: Its antigen is still unknown.

Included in the TCR beta cDNA libraries were unique molecular identifiers. Approximately 0.5 million cDNA molecules were recovered from an input of about 0.9 to 11 million T cells. TCRdb reprocessed the PCR reads via MiXCR and lists one record per CDR3 protein. Of approximately 690,000 distinct CDR3 sequences in the sample, 55% to 60% were seen once. Germline-derived CDR1 and CDR2 are DFQATT and SNEGSKA (reference sequence). With 5 bases removed from V and 3 bases from J, the gap between germline ends came to 13 bases. The CDR3 sequence is 13 residues long. The origin of this receptor is a girl aged 2-10 years with multiple sclerosis. Sequencing used blood. The chain carries TRBV20-1 and TRBJ2-5; perhaps TRBD1 as D (5 bases). The chain's CDR3 is CSAGALVEETQYF. The CDR3 DNA sequence: TGCAGTGCTGGGGCCTTGGTCGAAGAGACCCAGTACTTC.